The 22 T cell receptor beta chains listed next were all sequenced from one sample in a study of OX40 agonist ivuxolimab in advanced cancers. The table came from immunoSEQ multiplex PCR; TCRdb's copy has only in-frame clones and leaves some out. There are some 58,000 clones in the sample; roughly nine tenths occur only once, and 1.5% to 2% lies in the top ten. The starting material was CD4+ or CD8+ T cells sorted from blood, obtained in a trial of the OX40 agonist ivuxolimab. These receptors came from an adult with an advanced solid tumor such as melanoma, head and neck, liver or kidney cancer.

The chain carries TRBV25-1 and TRBJ2-1; the D is unclear. There are 12 residues in the CDR3. CDR1 and CDR2 (germline): MGHDK, SYGVNS. Trimming removed 3 bases from V and 3 bases from J, with 3 bases in between. Here the CDR3 DNA reads TGTGCCAGCAGTGACAACTACAATGAGCAGTTCTTC. Translated: CASSDNYNEQFF. Supplemented by reference TRBV25-1 and TRBJ2-1, the full variable domain reads EADIYQTPRYLVIGTGKKITLECSQTMGHDKMYWYQQDPGMELHLIHYSYGVNSTEKGDLSSESTVSRIRTEHFPLTLESARPSHTSQYLCASSDNYNEQFFGPGTRLTVL.

The V call is TRBV27, the J call TRBJ1-1, with D unresolved. CDR1 is MNHEY and CDR2 is SMNVEV in the germline V gene (reference sequence). This CDR3 region has 14 residues. V lost 3 bases and J lost 8, with 16 bases in between. As DNA, the CDR3 is TGTGCCAGCAGTTTTCGGGCTGATTATGCAGAAGCTTTCTTT. Translating it yields CASSFRADYAEAFF.

The chain uses TRBV11-2 and TRBJ2-5, with D maybe TRBD1 (6 bases). Germline V CDR1 and CDR2: SGHAT, FQNNGV. The CDR3 consists of 14 residues. V was pared by 5 bases and J by 2 bases, with 12 bases between. CDR3 sequence: CASSPTGLQETQYF. CDR3 bases: TGTGCCAGCAGCCCGACAGGACTGCAAGAGACCCAGTACTTC.

J is TRBJ2-7 and V is TRBV7-9, with D hard to call. V was pared by 6 bases and J by 2 bases, with 8 bases between. The CDR3 runs to 12 residues. Germline loops: CDR1 SEHNR, CDR2 FQNEAQ (reference sequence). The CDR3: CASSSTPYEQYF. DNA of the CDR3: TGTGCCAGCAGTTCGACACCCTACGAGCAGTACTTC.

This clone was seen a single time. This chain joins TRBV28 and TRBJ1-1; TRBD1 is a possible D gene (6 bases). Trimming shortened V by 6 bases and J by 1 base, and 15 bases separated the two germline ends. CDR1 MDHEN and CDR2 SYDVKM come from the germline V gene. This CDR3 contains 15 residues. The CDR3 DNA follows: TGTGCCAGCAGCCCACCGGGACAAGAGAACACTGAAGCTTTCTTT. It is translated as CASSPPGQENTEAFF.

V is TRBV18 and J is TRBJ1-3; D uncertain. Germline CDR1 is KGHSH and CDR2 is LQKENI. V was pared by 4 bases and J by 0 bases, with 10 bases between. The CDR3 totals 15 residues. The CDR3 region has the DNA TGTGCCAGCTCACGCAGTGGTGACTCTGGAAACACCATATATTTT. Its protein product is CASSRSGDSGNTIYF.

The chain employs TRBV6-1 and TRBJ1-4; D gene uncertain. Germline lookup yields CDR1 MNHNS and CDR2 SASEGT. With 2 bases removed from V and 3 bases from J, the gap between germline ends came to 7 bases. The CDR3 spans 14 residues. The CDR3 nucleotides are TGTGCCAGCAGTGAATGGTTTGCTAATGAAAAACTGTTTTTT. Its translation is CASSEWFANEKLFF.

V gene TRBV10-2 combines with J gene TRBJ2-1, with 8 bases aligning to TRBD2. The germline V gene encodes CDR1 WSHSY and CDR2 SAAADI. This CDR3 contains 14 residues. Losses at the gene ends were 7 bases for V and 4 bases for J; bases not matched to a gene: 6. As DNA, the CDR3 is TGCGCCAGCATGTCGCGGGGGGCTTACAATGAGCAGTTCTTC. Its translation: CASMSRGAYNEQFF.

The CDR3: CASSRSRGPGELFF. CDR3 DNA: TGTGCCAGCAGCCGGAGCAGGGGGCCCGGGGAGCTGTTTTTT. The chain uses TRBV5-4 and TRBJ2-2; 8 bases map to TRBD1. The CDR3 runs to 14 residues. V lost 4 bases, J lost 6 bases, and 5 bases stayed unmatched. CDR1 is SGHNT, CDR2 YYREEE, per germline (reference sequence).

This clone was counted a single time. This sequence joins TRBV6-6 and TRBJ1-1; TRBD1 matches 7 bases. The V segment lost 6 bases and the J segment 2 bases; nucleotides outside the gene matches: 9. Germline V gene sequence: CDR1 MNHNY, CDR2 SVGAGI (reference sequence). The CDR3 has 15 residues. This CDR3 reads CASRSTGSENTEAFF. In nucleotides, the CDR3 is TGTGCCAGCAGGTCGACAGGGAGTGAAAACACTGAAGCTTTCTTT.

As DNA, the CDR3 is TGCGCCAGCAGTGCCGACAGGTTCGGAAAACTGTTTTTT. Translated, it gives CASSADRFGKLFF. The chain employs TRBV10-1 and TRBJ1-4; perhaps TRBD1 as D (6 bases). Trimming left V 4 bases short and J 10 bases short, with 13 bases between. The germline CDR1 and CDR2 sequences are WNHNN and SYGVQD (reference sequence). The CDR3 is 13 amino acids.

This clone was found a few times. J is TRBJ1-1 and V is TRBV30, with D unresolved. V lost 3 bases and J lost 0, with 14 bases in between. The CDR3 has 15 amino acids. CDR1 and CDR2 (germline): GTSNPN, SVGIG (reference sequence). The CDR3: CAWSHGVGVNTEAFF. DNA of the CDR3: TGTGCCTGGAGCCATGGGGTCGGGGTGAACACTGAAGCTTTCTTT.

The chain uses TRBV30 and TRBJ2-3, with 7 bases fitting TRBD1. The CDR3 has 13 amino acids. From germline, CDR1 is GTSNPN and CDR2 SVGIG (reference sequence). Trimming removed 6 bases from V and 3 bases from J; junction bases left unmatched: 6. Written as DNA, the CDR3 is TGTGCCTGCTCCGAGACAGGGACAGATACGCAGTATTTT. It codes for CACSETGTDTQYF.

This chain connects TRBV4-3 to TRBJ2-7; D may be TRBD1 (5 bases). CDR1 is LGHNA, CDR2 YSLEER, per germline. The CDR3 runs 15 residues. V was clipped by 1 base and J by 2 bases, with 12 bases between them. The CDR3 here is CASSQGETVTYEQYF. Here the CDR3 DNA reads TGCGCCAGCAGCCAAGGTGAGACAGTTACCTACGAGCAGTACTTC.

The rearrangement links TRBV6-4 to TRBJ2-1; perhaps TRBD2 as D (5 bases). Trimming left V 9 bases short and J 9 bases short, with 18 bases between. The germline V gene has CDR1 MRHNA and CDR2 SNTAGT. The CDR3 spans 13 residues. The CDR3 reads CASSGGPSTEQFF. In DNA form, the CDR3 reads TGTGCCAGTTCTGGAGGCCCCTCCACTGAGCAGTTCTTC.

The rearrangement links TRBV6-4 to TRBJ2-2; D might be TRBD1 (6 bases). This CDR3 has 13 amino acids. The germline V gene has CDR1 MRHNA and CDR2 SNTAGT. Trimming left V 6 bases short and J 7 bases short, with 12 bases between. The CDR3, as DNA: TGTGCCAGCAGCCGAGAAGGGGGCGGGGAGCTGTTTTTT. Its translation: CASSREGGGELFF.

The gene calls are TRBV20-1 and TRBJ1-1; the D gene is possibly TRBD1 (6 bases). The CDR3 has 11 amino acids. The germline gives CDR1 DFQATT, CDR2 SNEGSKA (reference sequence). In DNA, the CDR3 is TGCGGAGGGGGAAGAAACACTGAAGCTTTCTTT. Residues: CGGGRNTEAFF.

This chain joins TRBV5-1 and TRBJ2-6; D possibly corresponds to TRBD2 (6 bases). V lost 5 bases and J lost 0, with 9 bases in between. The CDR3 runs to 15 residues. Germline CDR1 is SGHRS and CDR2 is YFSETQ. CDR3: CASSPDYSGANVLTF. The CDR3 DNA reads as TGCGCCAGCAGTCCGGACTACTCTGGGGCCAACGTCCTGACTTTC.

V is TRBV30 and J is TRBJ2-7, with 9 bases fitting TRBD1. The V gene end was trimmed by 2 bases and the J gene end by 5 bases; junction bases not matched to a gene: 7. CDR1 is GTSNPN and CDR2 is SVGIG in the germline V gene (reference sequence). The CDR3 has 14 residues. The CDR3 spells CAWSSGTGSHEQYF. For the CDR3, the DNA is TGTGCCTGGAGTTCCGGGACAGGGTCCCACGAGCAGTACTTC.

This clone was picked up one time. This sequence joins TRBV28 and TRBJ1-2; TRBD1 agrees at 7 bases. The CDR3 totals 15 residues. Germline CDR1 reads MDHEN; CDR2 reads SYDVKM. V lost 2 bases, J lost 4 bases, and 7 bases stayed unmatched. This CDR3 is CASSLIMGTVYGYTF. The DNA for the CDR3 is TGTGCCAGCAGTTTAATTATGGGGACAGTCTATGGCTACACCTTC.

This chain links TRBV30 with TRBJ1-2; D gene ambiguous. V dropped 8 bases and J dropped 3 bases, with 19 bases sitting between them. The germline V gene has CDR1 GTSNPN and CDR2 SVGIG (reference sequence). The CDR3 runs to 14 residues. The CDR3 loop is CARTTVSEDYGYTF. CDR3 in DNA: TGTGCCCGGACGACGGTTTCTGAAGACTATGGCTACACCTTC.

The chain is built from TRBV15 and TRBJ1-4; 10 bases are a match to TRBD1. V was clipped by 1 base and J by 5 bases; unmatched bases: 4. The CDR3 length is 16 residues. Looked up from germline, CDR1 is LNHNV and CDR2 is YYDKDF (reference sequence). The CDR3 loop reads CATSRGTGGVNEKLFF. CDR3 nucleotide sequence: TGTGCCACCAGCAGAGGGACAGGGGGAGTCAATGAAAAACTGTTTTTT.